The 20 T cell receptor beta chains below come from one sample, sequenced in a study of blood T cell repertoires in COVID-19 (dated by TCRdb to 2018 to 2020). Library preparation was by the immunoSEQ multiplex PCR assay. TCRdb's version of the immuneACCESS table is confined to in-frame rearrangements and falls short of the full clone set. An unresolved V gene accounts for under half of the shortfall where checked; the remainder is of unknown origin. A total of over 200,000 clones appear in this sample, 87% of them only once. The ten largest make up less than 3% of the sample. Sequencing used peripheral blood. These receptors all stem from a woman aged 50 to 65 with acute or convalescent COVID-19.

The chain links TRBV14 to TRBJ2-7; TRBD1 matches at 8 bases. The CDR3 has 16 residues. Losses at the gene ends were 0 bases for V and 2 bases for J; bases not matched to a gene: 6. Germline V gene sequence: CDR1 SGHDN, CDR2 FVKESK. CDR3 region: CASSQETRTGTYEQYF. CDR3 in DNA: TGTGCCAGCAGCCAAGAGACTAGGACAGGGACCTACGAGCAGTACTTC.

The gene calls are TRBV28 and TRBJ1-5, with D unresolved. This CDR3 spans 12 amino acids. V shed 3 bases and J shed 11 bases, with 11 bases lying between them. Germline CDR1 MDHEN, CDR2 SYDVKM. The CDR3 DNA is TGTGCCAGCAGTTTTGGCGGGCGAGCCCAGCATTTT. It codes for CASSFGGRAQHF.

This clone was found once. The gene calls are TRBV19 and TRBJ2-2; 7 bases line up with TRBD2. Germline CDR1 reads LNHDA; CDR2 reads SQIVND (reference sequence). J gave up 3 bases and V 10 bases, and 14 bases lay outside the gene matches. The CDR3 contains 16 residues. The CDR3 sequence is CATSARGSIDTGELFF. For the CDR3, the DNA is TGTGCCACCTCCGCCCGCGGGAGTATCGACACCGGGGAGCTGTTTTTT.

This chain connects TRBV7-9 to TRBJ2-7; D ambiguous. The CDR3 loop spans 16 amino acids. V lost 7 bases, J lost 7 bases, and 26 bases lay in between. Germline V gene data show CDR1 as SEHNR and CDR2 as FQNEAQ (reference sequence). The CDR3 DNA is TGTGCCAGCACCCACTACCCCCTAAACTATGTCGGGGAGCAGTACTTC. Its protein product is CASTHYPLNYVGEQYF.

The sample holds one count of this clone. The chain links TRBV7-9 to TRBJ1-2; TRBD1 is a possible D gene (6 bases). The V gene's germline CDR1 is SEHNR and CDR2 FQNEAQ (reference sequence). CDR3 size: 14 residues. Trimming pared 3 bases from V and 8 bases from J, leaving 16 bases between. CDR3 in amino acids: CASSLDSVLGGYTF. CDR3 coding DNA: TGTGCCAGCAGCTTGGACAGTGTCCTAGGGGGCTACACCTTC.

This clone was observed once. The genes are TRBV3-1 (or the pseudogene TRBV3-2) and TRBJ1-5, with D maybe TRBD1 (5 bases). CDR3 length: 12 amino acids. Trimming pared 1 base from V and 13 bases from J, leaving 11 bases between. CDR1 is LGHDT, CDR2 YNNKEL, per germline (reference sequence). CDR3 DNA: TGTGCCAGCAGCCAAGGCCGCAGGGCTCAGCATTTT. Protein: CASSQGRRAQHF.

The chain combines TRBV9 with TRBJ2-3, with a possible D match to TRBD2 (6 bases). Trimming removed 0 bases from V and 2 bases from J, with 10 bases in between. The CDR3 sequence is 15 residues long. Germline CDR1 reads SGDLS; CDR2 reads YYNGEE. The CDR3 bases are TGTGCCAGCAGCGTAGAGGGAGGTCCCACAGATACGCAGTATTTT. It yields the protein CASSVEGGPTDTQYF. The full variable domain, completed using reference TRBV9 and TRBJ2-3, is DSGVTQTPKHLITATGQRVTLRCSPRSGDLSVYWYQQSLDQGLQFLIQYYNGEERAKGNILERFSAQQFPDLHSELNLSSLELGDSALYFCASSVEGGPTDTQYFGPGTRLTVL.

The chain links TRBV15 to TRBJ2-5; D might be TRBD1 (6 bases). V was shortened by 1 base and J by 0 bases, with 18 bases between the two germline ends. There are 18 residues in the CDR3. CDR1 and CDR2 (germline): LNHNV, YYDKDF (reference sequence). The CDR3 reads CATSRVGLGQGNQETQYF. CDR3 in DNA: TGTGCCACCAGCAGAGTTGGCCTGGGGCAGGGGAACCAAGAGACCCAGTACTTC. The whole variable domain, remainder taken from reference TRBV15 and TRBJ2-5, is DAMVIQNPRYQVTQFGKPVTLSCSQTLNHNVMYWYQQKSSQAPKLLFHYYDKDFNNEADTPDNFQSRRPNTSFCFLDIRSPGLGDTAMYLCATSRVGLGQGNQETQYFGPGTRLLVL.

This clone has just a few counts. This chain links TRBV30 with TRBJ1-5, with TRBD1 matching over 7 bases. Germline loops: CDR1 GTSNPN, CDR2 SVGIG (reference sequence). V was clipped by 2 bases and J by 5 bases; unmatched bases: 9. There are 15 residues in the CDR3. In DNA form, the CDR3 reads TGTGCCTGGAGTTCGACAGGGTCCTGGGATCAGCCCCAGCATTTT. The encoded protein is CAWSSTGSWDQPQHF. Full variable domain (outside the CDR3, taken from reference TRBV30 and TRBJ1-5): SQTIHQWPATLVQPVGSPLSLECTVEGTSNPNLYWYRQAAGRGLQLLFYSVGIGQISSEVPQNLSASRPQDRQFILSSKKLLLSDSGFYLCAWSSTGSWDQPQHFGDGTRLSIL.

J is TRBJ2-3 and V is TRBV19, with 12 bases matching TRBD2. Germline CDR1 LNHDA, CDR2 SQIVND (reference sequence). CDR3 length: 16 residues. The ends lost 5 bases at V and 5 bases at J; junction bases unmatched: 8. In DNA form, the CDR3 reads TGTGCCAGTAGTTTCCGACTAGCGGGAGTAGGAGATACGCAGTATTTT. Protein product: CASSFRLAGVGDTQYF.

The V gene is TRBV5-5, the J gene TRBJ2-2; D may be TRBD2 (5 bases). The ends were cut back, 0 bases at V and 4 bases at J, with 10 bases in the middle. This CDR3 contains 15 residues. Germline V CDR1 and CDR2: SGHKS, YYEKEE (reference sequence). The CDR3 region is CASSLGTASTGELFF. CDR3 DNA sequence: TGTGCCAGCAGCTTGGGGACTGCGAGCACCGGGGAGCTGTTTTTT.

The chain employs TRBV5-6 and TRBJ2-5, with TRBD1 matching over 7 bases. The CDR3 contains 13 residues. Unmatched junction bases numbered 0, after V lost 0 bases and J lost 4 bases. The germline V gene has CDR1 SGHDT and CDR2 YYEEEE. For the CDR3, the DNA is TGTGCCAGCAGCTTGGGACAGGGAGAGACCCAGTACTTC. Translating it yields CASSLGQGETQYF.

This clone appeared a few times. The chain is built from TRBV12-3 or TRBV12-4 and TRBJ2-7; D call uncertain. The CDR3 contains 11 residues. The V and J ends lost 3 bases and 12 bases respectively, with 12 bases between them. CDR3 in amino acids: CASSFSGPRYF. CDR3 nucleotide sequence: TGTGCCAGCAGTTTTTCGGGTCCGCGGTACTTC.

The V gene is TRBV18, the J gene TRBJ2-1; possibly TRBD1 for D (5 bases). Trimming left V 6 bases short and J 3 bases short, with 18 bases between. The CDR3 is 16 residues long. The germline V gene has CDR1 KGHSH and CDR2 LQKENI. The CDR3 region is CASSPPVGPYYNEQFF. CDR3 in DNA: TGTGCCAGCTCCCCCCCCGTGGGGCCCTACTACAATGAGCAGTTCTTC.

The rearrangement joins TRBV3-1 (or the pseudogene TRBV3-2) to TRBJ1-5, with 8 bases identical to TRBD1. J lost 1 base, V lost 3 bases, and 5 bases had no gene match. From germline, CDR1 is LGHDT and CDR2 YNNKEL (reference sequence). The CDR3 has 16 amino acids. This CDR3 reads CASSHRQGMSNQPQHF. The CDR3, as DNA: TGTGCCAGCAGCCACCGACAGGGGATGAGCAATCAGCCCCAGCATTTT.

The chain combines TRBV10-1 with TRBJ2-1; a possible D gene is TRBD2 (5 bases). Germline V gene sequence: CDR1 WNHNN, CDR2 SYGVQD (reference sequence). V lost 3 bases and J lost 8, with 17 bases in between. This CDR3 comprises 15 residues. The CDR3 loop is CASSERPGLLDEQFF. DNA of the CDR3: TGCGCCAGCAGTGAACGGCCAGGACTGCTCGATGAGCAGTTCTTC.

The sample holds a few counts of this clone. The chain joins TRBV7-7 to TRBJ2-2, with 9 positions matching TRBD1. The germline V gene has CDR1 SSHAT and CDR2 FNYEAQ (reference sequence). V lost 5 bases to trimming and J lost 7 bases; unmatched junction nucleotides: 8. This CDR3 region has 15 residues. CDR3 sequence (DNA): TGTGCCAGCAGCCGGGCGACAGGGGGGGTCGGGGAGCTGTTTTTT. It yields the protein CASSRATGGVGELFF.

The chain carries TRBV7-9 and TRBJ2-3; maybe TRBD2 (6 bases). Trimming took off 5 bases at V and 2 bases at J, with 23 bases between the two ends. Germline V CDR1 and CDR2: SEHNR, FQNEAQ (reference sequence). The CDR3 spans 18 residues. CDR3 in amino acids: CASSLPPGASAYTDTQYF. The CDR3 nucleotides read TGTGCCAGCAGCCTCCCGCCCGGGGCTAGCGCGTACACAGATACGCAGTATTTT.

The chain joins TRBV5-1 to TRBJ2-5; TRBD2 is a possible D gene (6 bases). The ends were cut back, 4 bases at V and 2 bases at J, with 18 bases in the middle. The CDR3 totals 16 residues. The germline V gene encodes CDR1 SGHRS and CDR2 YFSETQ. CDR3 coding DNA: TGCGCCAGCAGCCCGTCGGGGCTAGCGATACAAGAGACCCAGTACTTC. This translates into CASSPSGLAIQETQYF.

The chain uses TRBV6-1 and TRBJ2-2; 7 positions match TRBD1. J lost 5 bases, V lost 4 bases, and 16 bases had no gene match. The CDR3 is 18 amino acids. CDR1 is MNHNS, CDR2 SASEGT, per germline. This CDR3 is CASSATGTAILVTGELFF. In DNA, the CDR3 is TGTGCCAGCAGTGCCACCGGGACAGCCATCTTGGTGACCGGGGAGCTGTTTTTT.